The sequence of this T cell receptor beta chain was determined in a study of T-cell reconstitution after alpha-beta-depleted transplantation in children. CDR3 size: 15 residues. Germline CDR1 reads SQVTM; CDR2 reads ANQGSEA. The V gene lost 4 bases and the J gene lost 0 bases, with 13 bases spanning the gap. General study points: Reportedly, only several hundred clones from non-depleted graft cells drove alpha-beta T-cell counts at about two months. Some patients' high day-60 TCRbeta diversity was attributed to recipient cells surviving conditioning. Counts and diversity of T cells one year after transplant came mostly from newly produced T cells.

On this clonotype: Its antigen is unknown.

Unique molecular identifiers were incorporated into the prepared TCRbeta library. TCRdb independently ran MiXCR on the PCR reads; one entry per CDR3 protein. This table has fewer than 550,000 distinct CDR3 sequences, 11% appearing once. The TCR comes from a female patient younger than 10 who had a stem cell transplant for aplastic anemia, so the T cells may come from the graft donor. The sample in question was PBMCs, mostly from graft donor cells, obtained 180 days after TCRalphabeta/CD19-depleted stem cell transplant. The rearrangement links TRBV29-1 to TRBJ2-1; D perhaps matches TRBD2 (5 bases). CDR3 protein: CSVGVMGVSYNEQFF. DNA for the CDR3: TGCAGCGTTGGGGTAATGGGAGTCTCCTACAATGAGCAGTTCTTC.